The source of this T cell receptor (beta chain) is a study of cytotoxic CD8 clonotypes in ibrutinib-treated CLL. Study-wide background: Sequencing produced an average of roughly 270,000 productive templates and more than 90,000 productive rearrangements per sample.

Trimming removed 5 bases at V and 12 bases at J, with 24 bases between. Germline lookup yields CDR1 SGHNT and CDR2 YYREEE (reference sequence). The CDR3 runs to 16 residues. The assay was immunoSEQ multiplex PCR, and TCRdb's table has in-frame clones only and misses some. The data show some 19,000 clones, 81% seen once. This clonotype was obtained from a human donor with chronic lymphocytic leukemia. The genes are TRBV5-4 and TRBJ1-6, with unresolved D. Sequences were derived from PBMCs, sampled before ibrutinib treatment. The CDR3 region is CASSRRSEQFSEPLHF. The DNA for the CDR3 is TGTGCCAGCAGTCGACGGTCGGAACAGTTCTCCGAACCCCTCCACTTT.